Sequencing of this T cell receptor beta chain was carried out in a study of T cells after somatic rescue of genetic block. Produced via immunoSEQ multiplex PCR; TCRdb's table is partial and in-frame only. The data show some 8,000 clones, roughly 76% seen once. CDR1 and CDR2 (germline): SGHTA, FQGNSA. The V end lost 5 bases, the J end lost 8 bases, and 18 bases lay between the germline ends. CDR3 size: 15 residues. V and J are TRBV7-2 and TRBJ1-4, with a weak D call TRBD1 (6 bases). The specimen sequenced was peripheral blood mononuclear cells (PBMCs). This TCR derives from a boy under 18. The CDR3 DNA is TGTGCCAGCAGCCCCGTACAGGGATTAAGGGAAAAACTGTTTTTT. It is translated as CASSPVQGLREKLFF. Combining the CDR3 with reference TRBV7-2 and TRBJ1-4 gives the whole variable domain GAGVSQSPSNKVTEKGKDVELRCDPISGHTALYWYRQSLGQGLEFLIYFQGNSAPDKSGLPSDRFSAERTGGSVSTLTIQRTQQEDSAVYLCASSPVQGLREKLFFGSGTQLSVL.